The T cell receptor (beta chain) described here comes from a study of vaccination effects on CD4 cells after COVID-19. Study-level background: The cohort was immunized with two doses of either the BNT162b2 or mRNA-1273 vaccine.

Sequencing was performed with immunoSEQ multiplex PCR; in TCRdb, only in-frame clones are kept and a portion is missing. The data contain about 79,000 clones, around 76% of them singletons. Per the germline V gene, CDR1 is LNHDA and CDR2 is SQIVND (reference sequence). This CDR3 is built from 11 residues. The V and J ends lost 3 bases and 10 bases respectively, with 7 bases between them. Details on this clone: The antigen is unknown.

Antigen-specific CD4+ T cells were first expanded with viral peptide pools by the ViraFEST assay and only then sequenced. CD4+ T cells were isolated after roughly nine days of culture. Cultures of roughly 2 million PBMC per well contained about 9.5 IU/ml IL-2 plus 10 ug/ml peptides. General study points: Both infection-induced and vaccine-induced clones contracted markedly at late post-vaccination timepoints. Relatively few convalescent patients took part in the study, which had no early post-infection timepoints.

The TCR comes from a human donor who received a COVID-19 vaccine. The genes are TRBV19 and TRBJ2-1; D unresolved. Sequencing used CD4+ T cells from PBMCs cultured with HCoV-229E spike peptides, obtained before COVID-19 vaccination. The CDR3 reads CASSIGGEQFF. The CDR3 DNA reads TGTGCCAGTAGTATTGGTGGGGAGCAGTTCTTC.